Ten or more counts support the clone carrying this T cell receptor beta chain. Antigen: not known. This specimen belongs to a study of T cells after yellow fever vaccination. The CDR3 covers 16 residues. V was pared by 5 bases and J by 0 bases, with 16 bases between. Germline V gene lookup returns CDR1 SGHVS and CDR2 FQNEAQ. Study-wide results and caveats: A small share of clonotypes appeared in both CD4 and CD8 compartments. Researchers cautioned that FACS-sorted repertoires could harbor abundant clonotypes contaminating from the bulk population. Among primary-vaccination clones, most reappeared after the booster, at 95% to 96% for CD4 and more than 85% for CD8.

TCRdb redid the calling of the 5' RACE reads with MiXCR, one entry per CDR3 protein. Here the sample spans about 300,000 distinct CDR3 sequences, 3% to 4.5% being singletons. This TCR was sampled from a man in his late teens or twenties who received the YFV17D yellow fever vaccine. This chain links TRBV7-8 with TRBJ2-5, with D perhaps matching TRBD1 (6 bases). This material consisted of PBMCs, taken 5 days after the yellow fever booster vaccination. The CDR3 DNA follows: TGTGCCAGCAGCACCCGACAGGTCGATCACCAAGAGACCCAGTACTTC. This translates into CASSTRQVDHQETQYF. Based on the CDR3 plus reference TRBV7-8 and TRBJ2-5, the full variable domain is GAGVSQSPRYKVAKRGQDVALRCDPISGHVSLFWYQQALGQGPEFLTYFQNEAQLDKSGLPSDRFFAERPEGSVSTLKIQRTQQEDSAVYLCASSTRQVDHQETQYFGPGTRLLVL.